Listed below are T cell receptor beta chains from one sample, sequenced in a study of shared clonotypes between healthy human individuals. Assay used: immunoSEQ multiplex PCR; TCRdb lists only in-frame clones, some missing. The table has around 2.5 million clones, 80% to 95% seen once. Sequenced: naive CD4+ T cells from PBMCs. The receptors were gathered from a young man in good health. Some clones in this sample may be carry-over from other donors' samples. CDR3s include the opening cysteine and the closing phenylalanine or tryptophan. A D gene is named only where the DNA matches it firmly. Expanded clones are given a class, and other clones once, few, many or no size at all.

clone size	V gene	J gene	D gene	CDR3 protein	CDR3 DNA
.	TRBV6-1	TRBJ1-1	.	CASSDDDSLNTEAFF	TGTGCCAGCAGCGATGATGACAGTTTGAACACTGAAGCTTTCTTT
.	TRBV2	TRBJ2-2	.	CASSDFRYTGELFF	TGTGCCAGCAGTGACTTCAGGTACACCGGGGAGCTGTTTTTT
.	TRBV5-1	TRBJ1-1	.	CASSWGTENTEAFF	TGCGCCAGCAGCTGGGGAACAGAGAACACTGAAGCTTTCTTT
.	TRBV11-2	TRBJ2-5	TRBD2	CASSLWASGSGEQYF	TGTGCCAGCAGCTTATGGGCTAGCGGGAGTGGGGAGCAGTACTTC
.	TRBV7-9	TRBJ2-3	TRBD2	CASSLQAAGVGADTQYF	TGTGCCAGCAGCCTGCAAGCGGCGGGAGTCGGTGCAGATACGCAGTATTTT
.	TRBV14	TRBJ2-1	TRBD2	CASSQTSGSYNEQFF	TGTGCCAGCAGCCAAACTAGCGGCTCCTACAATGAGCAGTTCTTC
.	TRBV28	TRBJ2-3	.	CASSLHTGGTDTQYF	TGTGCCAGCAGTTTACATACCGGGGGCACAGATACGCAGTATTTT
.	TRBV7-2	TRBJ1-1	TRBD1	CASSLTGGRNTEAFF	TGTGCCAGCAGCTTAACAGGGGGCAGGAACACTGAAGCTTTCTTT
once	TRBV6-5	TRBJ2-7	TRBD2	CASGKLAVSYEQYF	TGTGCCAGCGGCAAACTAGCGGTATCCTACGAGCAGTACTTC
.	TRBV7-3	TRBJ2-2	.	CASSLIPATNTGELFF	TGTGCCAGCAGCTTAATCCCGGCCACGAACACCGGGGAGCTGTTTTTT
.	TRBV5-1	TRBJ2-2	.	CASSFWRGKGPRGMELFF	TGCGCCAGCAGCTTTTGGAGGGGCAAGGGTCCCCGTGGTATGGAGCTGTTTTTT
.	TRBV18	TRBJ1-4	.	CASSPDSWEKLFF	TGTGCCAGCTCCCCGGACAGTTGGGAAAAACTGTTTTTT
.	TRBV6-5	TRBJ2-7	.	CASSYQGRSGYEQYF	TGTGCCAGCAGTTACCAGGGCAGGTCGGGTTACGAGCAGTACTTC
.	TRBV19	TRBJ2-7	.	CASSTRSRRGSYEQYF	TGTGCCAGTAGTACACGTAGCAGGAGAGGATCCTACGAGCAGTACTTC
once	TRBV28	TRBJ1-1	.	CASSFGGAMNTEAFF	TGTGCCAGCAGTTTCGGCGGGGCCATGAACACTGAAGCTTTCTTT
.	TRBV5-1	TRBJ2-7	.	CASSLGQVTYEQYF	TGCGCCAGCAGCTTGGGGCAGGTAACCTACGAGCAGTACTTC
.	TRBV6-6	TRBJ1-2	TRBD1	CAGRQGLRYTF	TGTGCCGGCCGACAGGGGCTGCGCTACACCTTC
.	TRBV29-1	TRBJ2-5	.	CSGGGQETQYF	TGCAGCGGTGGGGGCCAAGAGACCCAGTACTTC
.	TRBV4-1	TRBJ2-3	TRBD1	CASSRDRDWTDTQYF	TGCGCCAGCAGCCGCGACAGGGATTGGACAGATACGCAGTATTTT
.	TRBV15	TRBJ1-2	.	CATSRDLVRGYTF	TGTGCCACCAGCAGAGACTTAGTCCGGGGCTACACCTTC